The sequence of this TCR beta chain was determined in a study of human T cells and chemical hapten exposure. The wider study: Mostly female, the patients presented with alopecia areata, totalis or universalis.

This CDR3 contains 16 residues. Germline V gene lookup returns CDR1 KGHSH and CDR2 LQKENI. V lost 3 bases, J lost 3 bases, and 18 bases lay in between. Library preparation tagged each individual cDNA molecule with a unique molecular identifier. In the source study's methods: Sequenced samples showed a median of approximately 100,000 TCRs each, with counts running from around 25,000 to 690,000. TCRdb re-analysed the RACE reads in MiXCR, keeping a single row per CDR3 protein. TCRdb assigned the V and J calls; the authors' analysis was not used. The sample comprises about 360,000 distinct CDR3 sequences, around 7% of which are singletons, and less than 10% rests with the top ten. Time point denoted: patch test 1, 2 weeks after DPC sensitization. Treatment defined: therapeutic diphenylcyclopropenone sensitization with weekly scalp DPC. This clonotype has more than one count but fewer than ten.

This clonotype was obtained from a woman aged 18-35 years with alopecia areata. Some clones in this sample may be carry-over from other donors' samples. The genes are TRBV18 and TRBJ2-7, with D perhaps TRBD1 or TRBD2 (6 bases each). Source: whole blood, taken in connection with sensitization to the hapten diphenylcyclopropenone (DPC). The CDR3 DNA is TGTGCCAGCTCACCGCAAGGACCGGGGGCGAACTACGAGCAGTACTTC. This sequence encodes CASSPQGPGANYEQYF.